The clone carrying this T cell receptor beta chain turned up a few times. This entry is derived from a study of blood T cell repertoires in COVID-19. Study information: The United States, Italy and Spain were the sources of the acute and convalescent COVID-19 samples. The cDNA or gDNA used as material had been derived from T cells, B-cell-depleted T cells, or PBMCs.

Deletions cut 5 bases from V and 4 bases from J, with 11 bases between. The CDR3 spans 13 residues. In the original workflow: The assay estimated nucleated cells by amplifying reference gene primers. Measured with immunoSEQ multiplex PCR; TCRdb has only the in-frame clones, and not every one. Clone size and V and J calls were adopted from that table, with D and trimming inferred from the DNA. This table has about 280,000 clones, around nine tenths appearing once. The sequence was obtained from a man aged 35-49 years with acute or convalescent COVID-19. The material sequenced was peripheral blood. This sequence joins TRBV12-3 or TRBV12-4 and TRBJ1-1; perhaps TRBD1 as D (6 bases). The CDR3 protein is CASSRRGITEAFF. As DNA, the CDR3 is TGTGCCAGCAGTAGAAGGGGGATCACTGAAGCTTTCTTT.